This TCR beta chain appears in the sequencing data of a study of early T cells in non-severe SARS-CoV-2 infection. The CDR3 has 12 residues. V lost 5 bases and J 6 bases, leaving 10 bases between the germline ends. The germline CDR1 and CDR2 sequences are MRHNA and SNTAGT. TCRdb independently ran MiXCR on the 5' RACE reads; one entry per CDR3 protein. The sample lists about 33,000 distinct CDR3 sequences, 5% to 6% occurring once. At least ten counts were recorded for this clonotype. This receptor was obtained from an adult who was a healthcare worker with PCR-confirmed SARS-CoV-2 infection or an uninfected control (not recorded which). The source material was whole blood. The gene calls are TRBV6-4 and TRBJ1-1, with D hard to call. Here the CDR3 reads CASSRLGAEAFF. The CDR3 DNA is TGTGCCAGCAGTAGACTTGGGGCTGAAGCTTTCTTT.